Each of the 20 T cell receptor beta chains below was sequenced from the same sample in a study of T cell changes during pregnancy in multiple sclerosis (dated by TCRdb to between 2017 and 2020). The receptor library was made with the immunoSEQ multiplex PCR assay. In TCRdb, the immuneACCESS table is reduced to in-frame sequences with V and J assigned. These tables do not hold every clone; where another copy was compared, an unresolved V gene accounts for under half, and the others remain unexplained. The sample table lists around 50,000 clones, around 87% of them with a count of one. The ten largest clones add up to approximately 8% of the sample. Here the sequenced sample was CD8+ T cells from peripheral blood mononuclear cells, taken in the second trimester of pregnancy. Source of these receptors: a female donor with multiple sclerosis, enrolled in a pregnancy study.

The V gene is TRBV11-3, the J gene TRBJ1-5; 8 nucleotides agree with TRBD1. Per the germline V gene, CDR1 is SGHNT and CDR2 is YENEEA. The CDR3 is 18 amino acids. Germline trimming cut 4 bases from V and 0 bases from J; bases unmatched to any gene: 11. The CDR3 reads CASSSGGPQGASNQPQHF. The CDR3 nucleotides read TGTGCCAGCAGCTCCGGAGGACCGCAGGGGGCTAGCAATCAGCCCCAGCATTTT.

The chain couples TRBV7-9 to TRBJ1-4; the match to TRBD1 covers 7 bases. With V trimmed by 2 bases and J by 6 bases, 9 bases remained unmatched. The CDR3 length is 16 residues. Germline CDR1 is SEHNR and CDR2 is FQNEAQ (reference sequence). For the CDR3, the DNA is TGTGCCAGCAGCTTAATTGGGGACAGTACGGATGAAAAACTGTTTTTT. Amino acid sequence: CASSLIGDSTDEKLFF. The whole variable domain, remainder taken from reference TRBV7-9 and TRBJ1-4, is DTGVSQNPRHKITKRGQNVTFRCDPISEHNRLYWYRQTLGQGPEFLTYFQNEAQLEKSRLLSDRFSAERPKGSFSTLEIQRTEQGDSAMYLCASSLIGDSTDEKLFFGSGTQLSVL.

The DNA for the CDR3 is TGTGCCAGCAGTTTACATTCGGGGGAGCAGTACTTC. This sequence encodes CASSLHSGEQYF. The chain combines TRBV27 with TRBJ2-7, with a tentative D call TRBD2 (5 bases). V was shortened by 2 bases and J by 7 bases, with 9 bases between the two germline ends. Per the germline V gene, CDR1 is MNHEY and CDR2 is SMNVEV (reference sequence). The CDR3 length is 12 residues.

This chain links TRBV18 with TRBJ2-6, with 9 positions matching TRBD1. V gave up 5 bases and J gave up 0 bases; unmatched junction bases: 5. This CDR3 comprises 17 residues. Germline CDR1 is KGHSH and CDR2 is LQKENI. The CDR3 is CASSVGQGYSGANVLTF. CDR3 nucleotides: TGTGCCAGCTCAGTGGGACAGGGTTACTCTGGGGCCAACGTCCTGACTTTC. Full variable domain (missing parts from reference TRBV18 and TRBJ2-6): NAGVMQNPRHLVRRRGQEARLRCSPMKGHSHVYWYRQLPEEGLKFMVYLQKENIIDESGMPKERFSAEFPKEGPSILRIQQVVRGDSAAYFCASSVGQGYSGANVLTFGAGSRLTVL.

The V and J genes are TRBV7-6 and TRBJ1-4; 8 nucleotides line up with TRBD1. CDR1 and CDR2 (germline): SGHVS, FNYEAQ. This CDR3 has 16 amino acids. V lost 4 bases, J lost 4 bases, and 8 bases stayed unmatched. CDR3 loop: CASSSWTGTNNEKLFF. The CDR3 DNA reads as TGTGCCAGCAGCTCCTGGACAGGGACCAATAATGAAAAACTGTTTTTT.

V gene TRBV29-1 combines with J gene TRBJ2-2; possible D gene TRBD1, 6 bases. Per the germline V gene, CDR1 is SQVTM and CDR2 is ANQGSEA. The CDR3 runs 12 residues. Trimming took 5 bases from V and 6 from J, leaving 10 bases between them. CDR3: CSVLTGSGELFF. In nucleotides, the CDR3 is TGCAGCGTTCTTACAGGGTCCGGGGAGCTGTTTTTT.

The gene calls are TRBV7-9 and TRBJ1-3, with 7 bases fitting TRBD1. CDR1 and CDR2 (germline): SEHNR, FQNEAQ (reference sequence). CDR3 length equals 14 residues. V shed 8 bases, J shed 2 bases, and the junction held 6 bases outside the gene matches. The CDR3 DNA sequence: TGTGCCAGCTGCGGGACAGCGACTGGAAACACCATATATTTT. This codes for CASCGTATGNTIYF. Full variable domain (rest looked up from reference TRBV7-9 and TRBJ1-3): DTGVSQNPRHKITKRGQNVTFRCDPISEHNRLYWYRQTLGQGPEFLTYFQNEAQLEKSRLLSDRFSAERPKGSFSTLEIQRTEQGDSAMYLCASCGTATGNTIYFGEGSWLTVV.

The V gene is TRBV7-8, the J gene TRBJ1-5; no clear D gene. The germline CDR1 and CDR2 sequences are SGHVS and FQNEAQ. V gave up 5 bases and J gave up 4 bases, with 24 bases separating them. CDR3 size: 18 residues. CDR3 coding DNA: TGTGCCAGCAGCCCTAGTTTCCAAGAGTATACGGGGAATCAGCCCCAGCATTTT. As protein: CASSPSFQEYTGNQPQHF. Full variable domain (missing parts from reference TRBV7-8 and TRBJ1-5): GAGVSQSPRYKVAKRGQDVALRCDPISGHVSLFWYQQALGQGPEFLTYFQNEAQLDKSGLPSDRFFAERPEGSVSTLKIQRTQQEDSAVYLCASSPSFQEYTGNQPQHFGDGTRLSIL.

This clone showed up just once. As DNA, the CDR3 is TGTGCCAGCAGCGTAGACTCGGGCTCTGGGGCCAACGTCCTGACTTTC. Translating it yields CASSVDSGSGANVLTF. The V call is TRBV9, the J call TRBJ2-6; unclear D gene. This CDR3 is built from 16 residues. Looked up from germline, CDR1 is SGDLS and CDR2 is YYNGEE. Trimming shortened V by 0 bases and J by 0 bases, and 7 bases separated the two germline ends. The complete variable domain, with remaining parts taken from reference TRBV9 and TRBJ2-6, reads DSGVTQTPKHLITATGQRVTLRCSPRSGDLSVYWYQQSLDQGLQFLIQYYNGEERAKGNILERFSAQQFPDLHSELNLSSLELGDSALYFCASSVDSGSGANVLTFGAGSRLTVL.

This chain's CDR3 is CASSLEEAYEQYF. The CDR3 DNA reads as TGTGCCAGCAGTTTAGAGGAGGCGTACGAGCAGTACTTC. This rearrangement joins TRBV27 to TRBJ2-7; tentatively, D is TRBD2 (5 bases). Germline CDR1 is MNHEY and CDR2 is SMNVEV (reference sequence). Trimming stripped 2 bases from V and 4 bases from J, with 9 bases between. This CDR3 has 13 amino acids.

The V and J genes are TRBV4-2 and TRBJ1-1, with D maybe TRBD1 (6 bases). This CDR3 contains 13 residues. Germline CDR1 and CDR2: LGHNA and YNFKEQ. V lost 3 bases and J 7 bases, leaving 12 bases between the germline ends. The CDR3 is CASSHTTGIEAFF. CDR3 bases: TGTGCCAGCAGCCACACAACAGGGATTGAAGCTTTCTTT.

This clone was detected only once. V gene TRBV4-1 combines with J gene TRBJ2-1; TRBD1 matches at 7 bases. The CDR3 is 15 residues long. The junction had 3 bases not matched to a gene; V was cut back by 2 bases and J by 2 bases. The germline gives CDR1 MGHRA, CDR2 YSYEKL. The CDR3 DNA reads TGCGCCAGCAGCCAACTGACAGGGACCTACAATGAGCAGTTCTTC. It specifies CASSQLTGTYNEQFF.

The chain uses TRBV7-2 and TRBJ2-3; 10 bases fit TRBD2. Losses at the gene ends were 4 bases for V and 2 bases for J; bases not matched to a gene: 6. CDR1 is SGHTA and CDR2 is FQGNSA in the germline V gene. There are 16 residues in the CDR3. The CDR3 loop reads CASSWGLARLTDTQYF. CDR3 coding DNA: TGTGCCAGCAGCTGGGGACTAGCGAGACTCACAGATACGCAGTATTTT.

This clone was seen ten or more times. This rearrangement joins TRBV7-9 to TRBJ1-2, with no clear D. Trimming cost V 1 base and J 8 bases, with 14 bases left between them. This CDR3 is 14 amino acids long. Germline V lookup: CDR1 SEHNR, CDR2 FQNEAQ (reference sequence). The CDR3 loop is CASSLGVHVEGYTF. In DNA form, the CDR3 reads TGTGCCAGCAGCTTAGGTGTCCACGTAGAGGGCTACACCTTC. Based on the CDR3 plus reference TRBV7-9 and TRBJ1-2, the full variable domain is DTGVSQNPRHKITKRGQNVTFRCDPISEHNRLYWYRQTLGQGPEFLTYFQNEAQLEKSRLLSDRFSAERPKGSFSTLEIQRTEQGDSAMYLCASSLGVHVEGYTFGSGTRLTVV.

The rearrangement joins TRBV7-2 to TRBJ2-7; 7 nucleotides agree with TRBD2. With 7 bases clipped from V and 5 bases from J, the junction kept 11 bases outside the gene matches. The CDR3 is 14 residues long. Germline V gene data show CDR1 as SGHTA and CDR2 as FQGNSA. CDR3 amino acids: CASTLRGGTHEQYF. CDR3 sequence (DNA): TGTGCCAGCACCCTCCGGGGAGGGACCCACGAGCAGTACTTC.

The chain links TRBV6-5 to TRBJ1-4; D ambiguous. Germline values: CDR1 MNHEY, CDR2 SVGAGI. CDR3 size: 13 residues. V lost 8 bases and J 8 bases, leaving 15 bases between the germline ends. The CDR3 region has the DNA TGTGCCAGCCGGAGGGAGCTGGAGGAAAAACTGTTTTTT. Its translation: CASRRELEEKLFF.

CDR3 region: CASSATGTSVNNEQFF. In nucleotides, the CDR3 is TGTGCCAGCAGCGCCACCGGGACTAGCGTTAACAATGAGCAGTTCTTC. The rearrangement joins TRBV9 to TRBJ2-1, with TRBD2 matching 10 bases. The V and J ends lost 3 bases and 5 bases, in that order; junction bases with no gene match: 8. Germline-derived CDR1 and CDR2 are SGDLS and YYNGEE. The CDR3 is 16 residues long.

V and J are TRBV27 and TRBJ2-3, with 9 bases fitting TRBD1. Unmatched junction bases numbered 4, after V lost 4 bases and J lost 2 bases. Germline V gene data show CDR1 as MNHEY and CDR2 as SMNVEV (reference sequence). The CDR3 has 15 amino acids. The CDR3 loop reads CASSSRTGATDTQYF. CDR3 DNA sequence: TGTGCCAGCAGTTCCCGGACAGGGGCCACAGATACGCAGTATTTT.

The J gene is TRBJ1-2, the V gene TRBV27, with D possibly matching TRBD1 (6 bases). This CDR3 is 15 amino acids long. Germline V lookup: CDR1 MNHEY, CDR2 SMNVEV (reference sequence). V lost 2 bases, J lost 3 bases, and 13 bases lay in between. CDR3 amino acids: CASSLSGGLYYGYTF. The CDR3 nucleotides are TGTGCCAGCAGTTTAAGCGGGGGGCTTTACTATGGCTACACCTTC.

V gene TRBV6-4 combines with J gene TRBJ2-3, with 12 bases lining up with TRBD2. The CDR3 extends over 16 amino acids. Germline V gene lookup returns CDR1 MRHNA and CDR2 SNTAGT. The V gene end was trimmed by 2 bases and the J gene end by 4 bases; junction bases not matched to a gene: 4. The CDR3 DNA reads TGTGCCAGCAGTGACGGGTCTAGCGGGGGGGCAGATACGCAGTATTTT. It specifies CASSDGSSGGADTQYF.